In its sample, the clone carrying this T cell receptor (beta chain) was seen a few times. No antigen is known for it. The CDR3 runs to 15 residues. The germline V gene encodes CDR1 DFQATT and CDR2 SNEGSKA (reference sequence). Trimming left V 0 bases short and J 1 base short, with 12 bases between. In TCRdb, the 5' RACE reads were re-called with MiXCR into one record per CDR3 protein. The sample carries hundreds of thousands of distinct CDR3 sequences, 8.7% recorded once. This sample is part of a study of T cells after yellow fever vaccination. The study, taken as a whole, reports: The study noted that FACS-sorted repertoires could contain abundant clonotypes contaminating from the bulk population.

This TCR derives from a man between 18 and 29 years old who received the YFV17D yellow fever vaccine. The rearrangement uses TRBV20-1 and TRBJ1-1; D is ambiguous. Sample: CD4+ T cells sorted from PBMCs, taken 5 days after the yellow fever booster vaccination. The CDR3 bases are TGCAGTGCTAGAGATAGCGAGTTACCGAACACTGAAGCTTTCTTT. Its translation: CSARDSELPNTEAFF.